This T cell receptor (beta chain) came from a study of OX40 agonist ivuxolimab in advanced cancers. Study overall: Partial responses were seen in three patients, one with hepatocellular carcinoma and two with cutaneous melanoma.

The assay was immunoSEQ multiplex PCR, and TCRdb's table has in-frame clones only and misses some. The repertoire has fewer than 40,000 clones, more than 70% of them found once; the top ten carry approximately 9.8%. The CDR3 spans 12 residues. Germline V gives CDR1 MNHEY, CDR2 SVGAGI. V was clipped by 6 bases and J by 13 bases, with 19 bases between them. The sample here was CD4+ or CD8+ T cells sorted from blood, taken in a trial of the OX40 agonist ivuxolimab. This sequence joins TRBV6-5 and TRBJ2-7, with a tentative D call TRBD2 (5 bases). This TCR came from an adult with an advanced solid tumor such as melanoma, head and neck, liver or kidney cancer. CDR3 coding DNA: TGTGCCAGCAGCTCTGCCGGGGTCCTAAGCTACTTC. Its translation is CASSSAGVLSYF.